This TCR beta chain was recorded in a study of cytomegalovirus exposure and HLA in healthy donors. About this clone: What it binds is not known.

V gave up 3 bases and J gave up 1 base, with 11 bases separating them. The CDR3 runs to 15 residues. The germline V gene has CDR1 SGHRS and CDR2 YFSETQ. Findings and caveats of the study: V- and J-gene trimming of TCR beta was linked (in a later analysis) to a missense DCLRE1C variant. The analysis excluded some indistinguishable V segments, including TRBV6-2 and TRBV6-3. Among TCR beta chains, those listed as cytomegalovirus-associated numbered about 160.

The PCR made use of 60 Vbeta and 13 Jbeta primers. Repertoires were generated with immunoSEQ multiplex PCR, while TCRdb's copy carries only in-frame clones and drops some. The sample includes roughly 110,000 clones, roughly 76% seen only once; the top ten take roughly 2.3%. The receptor's source is a man younger than 35 in good health and CMV-seronegative. Sequenced: PBMCs. The chain links TRBV5-1 to TRBJ1-5, with a tentative D call TRBD1 (6 bases). Here the CDR3 DNA reads TGCGCCAGCAGCTGGGGAACAGGGAGCAATCAGCCCCAGCATTTT. It translates to CASSWGTGSNQPQHF.